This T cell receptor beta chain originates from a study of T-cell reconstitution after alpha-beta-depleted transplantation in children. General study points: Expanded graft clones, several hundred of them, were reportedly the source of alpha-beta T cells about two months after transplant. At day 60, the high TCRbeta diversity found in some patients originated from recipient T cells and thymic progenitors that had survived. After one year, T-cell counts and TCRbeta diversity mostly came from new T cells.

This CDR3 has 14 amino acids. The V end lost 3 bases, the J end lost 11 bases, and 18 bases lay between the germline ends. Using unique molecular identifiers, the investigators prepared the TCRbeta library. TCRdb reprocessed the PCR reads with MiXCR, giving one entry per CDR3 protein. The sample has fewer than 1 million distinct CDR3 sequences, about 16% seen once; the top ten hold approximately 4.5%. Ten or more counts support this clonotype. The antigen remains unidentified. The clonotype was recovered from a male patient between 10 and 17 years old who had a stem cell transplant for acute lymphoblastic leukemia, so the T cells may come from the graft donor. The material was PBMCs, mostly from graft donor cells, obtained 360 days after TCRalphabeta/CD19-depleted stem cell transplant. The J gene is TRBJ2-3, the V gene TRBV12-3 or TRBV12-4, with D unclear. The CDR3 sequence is CASSLFVDLQQQYF. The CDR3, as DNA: TGTGCCAGCAGTTTGTTCGTGGACCTCCAGCAGCAGTATTTT.